The T cell receptor beta chain under discussion was sequenced for a study of siplizumab effects on memory and regulatory T cells. Study results and caveats: There was no confirmation of the suppressive function of proliferating Tregs from siplizumab cultures.

The V end was cut by 3 bases, the J end by 0 bases, with 15 bases between. The CDR3 loop spans 17 amino acids. Germline V gene sequence: CDR1 MDHEN, CDR2 SYDVKM. About this clone: The antigen is unknown.

Clones were read by immunoSEQ multiplex PCR, and TCRdb kept only the in-frame ones, dropping some. The sample lists around 110,000 clones, less than 95% occurring once. This TCR came from a human donor in good health. J is TRBJ2-4 and V is TRBV28, with D tentatively TRBD2 (5 bases). The sequenced sample was non-Treg CD4+ T cells sorted from blood. DNA for the CDR3: TGTGCCAGCAGTTTTCCGGGATCCACCTTAGCCAAAAACATTCAGTACTTC. Its protein product is CASSFPGSTLAKNIQYF.